The source of this T cell receptor (beta chain) is a study of T cell responses to AZD1222 COVID-19 vaccine. Study background: Second-dose intervals of approximately 4 or approximately 12 weeks were pooled. Study-wide results and caveats: Donor demographics were predominantly white British with a female majority; clonal diversity may be underestimated. Vaccine-associated CD4 TCRs spanned spike, dominant at 160-218 and 743-854. Seropositive AZD1222 recipients at baseline numbered only 5 to 7.

TCRdb keeps only in-frame clones here, not all; method: immunoSEQ multiplex PCR. The profile shows 95,000 to 150,000 clones, around 91% of them singletons. As to this clone: Its antigen is unknown.

V gave up 4 bases and J gave up 6 bases, with 22 bases separating them. This CDR3 has 16 amino acids. CDR1 and CDR2 (germline): SEHNR, FQNEAQ (reference sequence). This receptor was taken from an adult in good health. The material sequenced was peripheral blood, taken on day 0 of AZD1222 vaccination. The chain recombines TRBV7-9 with TRBJ2-7; a possible D gene is TRBD1 (5 bases). DNA for the CDR3: TGTGCCAGCAGCTCCTTTGCGTTGCAGGGAAATCCCGAGCAGTACTTC. It translates to CASSSFALQGNPEQYF.